What follows are 6 T cell receptor beta chains derived from one specimen sequenced in a study of response to subunit inactivated influenza vaccine. TCRdb re-derived calls from the RT-PCR reads in MiXCR, one entry per CDR3 protein. The sample contains just under 550,000 distinct CDR3 sequences, under 25% of which appear only once. This sample also appeared in a second study, on T cells expressing NK-cell markers. As that study records: Synthesis of TCR beta cDNA relied on 5'RACE template switching carrying UMIs.

Sequences were derived from CD4+ T cells sorted from PBMCs, sampled 11 to 12 days after vaccination. All receptors come from a man aged 45-60 years who received an inactivated influenza vaccine.

The table lists this clonotype with a few counts. V and J are TRBV27 and TRBJ2-7; 9 nucleotides agree with TRBD2. V dropped 5 bases and J dropped 0; count of bases not matched to a gene: 5. The CDR3 has 15 amino acids. Germline CDR1 reads MNHEY; CDR2 reads SMNVEV (reference sequence). CDR3 loop: CASSALAGSSYEQYF. In DNA, the CDR3 is TGTGCCAGCAGTGCTCTAGCGGGGAGCTCCTACGAGCAGTACTTC.

This rearrangement joins TRBV20-1 to TRBJ2-7; the D is unclear. The length of the CDR3 is 11 residues. V dropped 7 bases and J dropped 6 bases, with 13 bases sitting between them. Germline CDR1 is DFQATT and CDR2 is SNEGSKA (reference sequence). In DNA form, the CDR3 reads TGCAGTGTGAGACCCTGGGGCGAGCAGTACTTC. This sequence encodes CSVRPWGEQYF.

A few counts support this clonotype. The CDR3 loop is CASTLDRVNYEQYF. The CDR3 nucleotides read TGTGCCAGCACCCTGGACAGGGTAAACTACGAGCAGTACTTC. The J gene is TRBJ2-7, the V gene TRBV6-1, with 8 bases that match TRBD1. The germline CDR1 and CDR2 sequences are MNHNS and SASEGT. The CDR3 is 14 residues long. Trimming at V came to 7 bases and at J to 3 bases, leaving 8 bases not matched to a gene.

This sequence joins TRBV7-2 and TRBJ1-1, with 9 nucleotides matching TRBD1. The CDR3 sequence is 11 residues long. Germline V CDR1 and CDR2: SGHTA, FQGNSA. V trimming: 5 bases; J trimming: 13 bases; junction bases outside the gene matches: 5. DNA for the CDR3: TGTGCCAGCAGCCTCCGGGACAGGGTTTTCTTT. It encodes CASSLRDRVFF.

The chain employs TRBV4-3 and TRBJ2-5; 7 bases agree with TRBD1. The junction had 8 bases not matched to a gene; V was cut back by 0 bases and J by 7 bases. Germline lookup yields CDR1 LGHNA and CDR2 YSLEER. The CDR3 contains 15 residues. The CDR3 here is CASSQERGRGSTQYF. The CDR3 DNA reads TGCGCCAGCAGCCAAGAGCGCGGCAGGGGGTCGACCCAGTACTTC.

This clonotype has a single count. The genes are TRBV5-1 and TRBJ1-2; D not certain. The ends were cut back, 7 bases at V and 4 bases at J, with 17 bases in the middle. The CDR3 covers 14 residues. Germline lookup yields CDR1 SGHRS and CDR2 YFSETQ. The CDR3 DNA reads TGCGCCAGCTCCGCCGACGGGGTGGCCTATGGCTACACCTTC. Translated: CASSADGVAYGYTF. Full variable domain (outside the CDR3, taken from reference TRBV5-1 and TRBJ1-2): KAGVTQTPRYLIKTRGQQVTLSCSPISGHRSVSWYQQTPGQGLQFLFEYFSETQRNKGNFPGRFSGRQFSNSRSEMNVSTLELGDSALYLCASSADGVAYGYTFGSGTRLTVV.